This T cell receptor beta chain is from a study of T cells in Graves' hyperthyroidism and ophthalmopathy. As for the study in general: Sampling of peripheral blood happened at initial diagnosis, prior to any treatment.

Amplified TCR beta CDR3 regions came from RNA transcripts. A set of HTBI primers served as the primers for a first-round RT-PCR of the TCR CDR3. TCRdb re-analysed the multiplex PCR reads in MiXCR, keeping a single row per CDR3 protein. Of hundreds of thousands of distinct CDR3 sequences detected, 14% appear once; the ten largest clones hold 10%. Germline V gene sequence: CDR1 DFQATT, CDR2 SNEGSKA (reference sequence). The CDR3 has 12 residues. V gave up 3 bases and J gave up 0 bases, with 3 bases separating them. Sequencing was performed on blood. This TCR was sampled from a young woman with Graves' hyperthyroidism. This chain connects TRBV20-1 to TRBJ1-3; D ambiguous. For the CDR3, the DNA is TGCAGTGCTAGTGTCTCTGGAAACACCATATATTTT. The encoded protein is CSASVSGNTIYF.